This paragraph reports one TCR beta chain. This record comes from a study of blood T cell repertoires in COVID-19. The wider study: Samples taken during acute and convalescent COVID-19 were collected in the United States, Italy and Spain.

V trimming: 0 bases; J trimming: 5 bases; junction bases outside the gene matches: 18. CDR1 is SQVTM and CDR2 is ANQGSEA in the germline V gene. The CDR3 is 18 amino acids. Authors' analysis steps: Reference gene primer amplification gave estimated nucleated cell counts. Clones were sequenced by immunoSEQ multiplex PCR, and TCRdb holds only the in-frame ones, with some missing. V, J and clone size reflect that table, while D and trimming were determined from the DNA. The sample records 110,000 to 150,000 clones, 70% to 90% being singletons. The source of this sequence is a woman of 80 years or more with acute or convalescent COVID-19. The J gene is TRBJ1-1, the V gene TRBV29-1; 7 bases align to TRBD1. Sequencing was done on a sample of peripheral blood. CDR3 in DNA: TGCAGCGTTGAAGAATTTTTGGGTCAGGGGGGTTTCGGAACTGAAGCTTTCTTT. Encoded protein: CSVEEFLGQGGFGTEAFF.